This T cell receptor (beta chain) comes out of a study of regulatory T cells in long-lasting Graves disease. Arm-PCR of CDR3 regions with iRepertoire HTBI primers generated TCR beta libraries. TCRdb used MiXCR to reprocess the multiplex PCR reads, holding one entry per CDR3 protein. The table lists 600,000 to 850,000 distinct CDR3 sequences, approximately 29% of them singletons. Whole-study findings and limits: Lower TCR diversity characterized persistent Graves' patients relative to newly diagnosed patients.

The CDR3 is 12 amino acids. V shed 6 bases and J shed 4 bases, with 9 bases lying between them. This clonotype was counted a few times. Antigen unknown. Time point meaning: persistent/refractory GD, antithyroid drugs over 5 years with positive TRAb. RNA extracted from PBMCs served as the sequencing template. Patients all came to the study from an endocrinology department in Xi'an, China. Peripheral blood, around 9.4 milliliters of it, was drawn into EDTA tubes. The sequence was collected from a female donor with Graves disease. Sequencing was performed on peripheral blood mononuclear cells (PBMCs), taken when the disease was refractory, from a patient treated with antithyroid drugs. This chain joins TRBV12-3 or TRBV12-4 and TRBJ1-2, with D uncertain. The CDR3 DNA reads TGTGCCAGCAGCTCCCACACCTATGGCTACACCTTC. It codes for CASSSHTYGYTF.